The 18 T cell receptor beta chains below were found in one sample sequenced in a study of T cell clonality in common variable immunodeficiency. Sequencing used immunoSEQ multiplex PCR; TCRdb keeps in-frame clones, though not all of them. Observed are some 42,000 clones, no singletons, with the top ten taking under 1.5%. Sequencing was done on a sample of peripheral blood mononuclear cells. The receptors shown here come from a person aged 18-69 years in good health.

The table lists this clone with many counts. Sequencing ends 3 residues short of the CDR3 end; the germline J gene provides the rest. The genes are TRBV5-1 and TRBJ2-1; TRBD2 matches 11 bases. This CDR3 has 15 residues. Trimming cost V 3 bases and J 9 bases; bases outside gene matches: 8. Germline loops: CDR1 SGHRS, CDR2 YFSETQ. The CDR3 protein is CASSWVAGGGTEQFF. CDR3 DNA, as far as it was read: TGCGCCAGCAGCTGGGTAGCGGGAGGGGGAACTGAG.

This clone was observed many times. From the germline J gene comes the end of the CDR3, since the read stops 3 residues before it. The chain employs TRBV6-1 and TRBJ1-2, with 8 positions matching TRBD1. The CDR3 length is 15 residues. Per germline, CDR1 MNHNS and CDR2 SASEGT. V was clipped by 3 bases and J by 4 bases; unmatched bases: 7. The CDR3 bases that were read are TGTGCCAGCAGTGAGGACGGGACAGGCCTCTATGGC. Translated: CASSEDGTGLYG. In full, the CDR3 is CASSEDGTGLYGYTF.

This clone appeared many times. The read ends 3 residues early relative to the CDR3; the germline J gene fills the gap. The chain links TRBV19 to TRBJ2-5; TRBD1 is a possible D gene (6 bases). The V end was cut by 3 bases, the J end by 4 bases, with 9 bases between. Per germline, CDR1 LNHDA and CDR2 SQIVND (reference sequence). There are 13 residues in the CDR3. The CDR3 here is CASSMGRGETQYF. CDR3 bases read: TGTGCCAGTAGTATGGGCAGGGGAGAGACC.

In its sample, this clone was seen many times. The CDR3 end is not reached by the read, which stops 3 residues before it; the germline J gene fills it in. The chain employs TRBV20-1 and TRBJ2-6, with D possibly being TRBD1 (5 bases). Germline V lookup: CDR1 DFQATT, CDR2 SNEGSKA (reference sequence). Trimming cost V 5 bases and J 0 bases, with 11 bases left between them. This CDR3 has 15 amino acids. The sequenced part of the CDR3 DNA is TGCAGTGCTGTGGGGCCGGACTCTGGGGCCAACGTC. Protein sequence: CSAVGPDSGANV. The whole CDR3 region reads CSAVGPDSGANVLTF.

This clone has a count of ten or more. The read finishes 3 residues shy of the CDR3 end, and the germline J gene is used to complete it. This chain uses TRBV7-2 with TRBJ2-3, with 7 bases aligning to TRBD2. Germline lookup yields CDR1 SGHTA and CDR2 FQGNSA. CDR3 length equals 14 residues. V was clipped by 3 bases and J by 6 bases; unmatched bases: 6. The sequenced CDR3 bases are TGTGCCAGCAGCTTCCGAGCGGGACCTGATACG. Protein: CASSFRAGPDT. The whole CDR3 is CASSFRAGPDTQYF.

This clone was picked up many times. CDR3: CASSLSGRVDTQYF. CDR3 DNA (partial): TGTGCCAGCAGCTTAAGCGGGAGGGTGGATACG. V gene TRBV7-3 combines with J gene TRBJ2-3; 9 bases align to TRBD2. The read comes to an end 3 residues before the CDR3 does, leaving the germline J gene to fill in the end. The CDR3 extends over 14 amino acids. Germline V lookup: CDR1 SGHTA, CDR2 FQGTGA. V trimming: 1 base; J trimming: 6 bases; junction bases outside the gene matches: 2.

A word on this clone: The missing CDR3 end, 3 residues past where the read stops, is filled in from the germline J gene. The rearrangement uses TRBV20-1 and TRBJ2-7, with TRBD1 matching over 7 bases. Germline V gives CDR1 DFQATT, CDR2 SNEGSKA (reference sequence). This CDR3 region has 16 residues. Losses at the gene ends were 2 bases for V and 0 bases for J; bases not matched to a gene: 10. CDR3 in amino acids: CSARQPPGTVSYEQYF. The CDR3 bases that were read are TGCAGTGCTAGACAACCTCCTGGGACAGTCTCCTACGAG.

Notes on this clone: The CDR3 end is not reached by the read, which stops 3 residues before it; the germline J gene fills it in. The V call is TRBV19, the J call TRBJ1-1; TRBD1 aligns across 8 bases. V gave up 4 bases and J gave up 1 base; unmatched junction bases: 8. This CDR3 is 16 amino acids long. In germline, CDR1 is LNHDA, CDR2 SQIVND (reference sequence). The CDR3 spells CASSTIRDRSNTEAFF. Incomplete CDR3 DNA: TGTGCCAGTAGTACTATCCGGGACAGGTCGAACACTGAA.

This clone has a count of ten or more. The read terminates 3 residues ahead of where the CDR3 ends, so the germline J gene completes it. The chain combines TRBV19 with TRBJ1-2; TRBD1 agrees at 10 bases. The J segment lost 6 bases and the V segment lost 5 bases, leaving 12 bases of the junction unmatched. The V gene's germline CDR1 is LNHDA and CDR2 SQIVND (reference sequence). There are 16 residues in the CDR3. CDR3 amino acids: CASSWDRGSKWDGYTF. The covered CDR3 bases are TGTGCCAGTAGTTGGGACAGGGGCAGTAAATGGGATGGC. Variable domain in full (rest from reference TRBV19 and TRBJ1-2): DGGITQSPKYLFRKEGQNVTLSCEQNLNHDAMYWYRQDPGQGLRLIYYSQIVNDFQKGDIAEGYSVSREKKESFPLTVTSAQKNPTAFYLCASSWDRGSKWDGYTFGSGTRLTVV.

A note on this clone: Germline is not matched at one junction end, which may reflect a read error. The read terminates 3 residues before the CDR3 end, so the remaining end is supplied by the germline J gene. Within the sample, other DNA sequences also encode this same CDR3. V is TRBV6-1 and J is TRBJ2-7; the D gene is possibly TRBD2 (6 bases). Germline V lookup: CDR1 MNHNS, CDR2 SASEGT. This CDR3 is built from 14 residues. The covered CDR3 bases are TGCGCCAGCAGTGAATTGGGACTTACCTACGAG. This encodes CASSELGLTYE. The complete CDR3 protein is CASSELGLTYEQYF.

A few counts support this clone. Read data end 3 residues before the CDR3 end; the end is taken from the germline J gene. The chain joins TRBV5-1 to TRBJ2-1; 13 bases align to TRBD2. The CDR3 is 16 residues long. J lost 7 bases, V lost 1 base, and 5 bases had no gene match. Germline CDR1 SGHRS, CDR2 YFSETQ. CDR3 residues: CASSLTLLAGGNEQFF. Incomplete CDR3 DNA: TGCGCCAGCAGCTTGACCCTACTAGCGGGAGGGAATGAG.

This clone came up many times. Sequencing ends 3 residues short of the CDR3 end; the germline J gene provides the rest. This chain connects TRBV19 to TRBJ2-7; a weak D match, TRBD1 (6 bases). The V gene's germline CDR1 is LNHDA and CDR2 SQIVND (reference sequence). V lost 9 bases and J lost 2, with 20 bases in between. The length of the CDR3 is 15 residues. The CDR3: CARKIRTDLTYEQYF. The CDR3 DNA, read in part, is TGTGCCAGGAAAATTCGGACAGATCTGACCTACGAG.

This clone was seen ten or more times. Read sequence stops 3 residues before the CDR3 end, and the germline J gene provides the missing end. The chain joins TRBV19 to TRBJ2-1, with 7 bases identical to TRBD1. The CDR3 is made up of 15 amino acids. The ends lost 0 bases at V and 6 bases at J; junction bases unmatched: 5. Germline V gives CDR1 LNHDA, CDR2 SQIVND (reference sequence). The covered CDR3 bases are TGTGCCAGTAGTATAGACCAGGGGGTGGGCAATGAG. Protein product: CASSIDQGVGNE. Given in full, the CDR3 is CASSIDQGVGNEQFF.

This clone was seen many times. The CDR3 here is CASSERRIGGRDSTDTQYF. Incomplete CDR3 DNA: TGTGCCAGCAGTGAAAGGCGAATCGGCGGGAGGGATAGCACAGATACG. This chain links TRBV6-1 with TRBJ2-3, with 9 bases aligning to TRBD2. From the germline J gene comes the end of the CDR3, since the read stops 3 residues before it. CDR3 length equals 19 residues. After removal of 2 bases from V and 0 bases from J, the junction contained 12 bases not matched to a gene. Germline values: CDR1 MNHNS, CDR2 SASEGT.

At least ten counts were recorded for this clone. The read terminates 3 residues before the CDR3 end, so the remaining end is supplied by the germline J gene. The chain employs TRBV15 and TRBJ2-5; 9 bases are shared with TRBD2. The CDR3 consists of 14 residues. Trimming took 1 base from V and 7 from J; bases not matched to a gene: 4. The V gene's germline CDR1 is LNHNV and CDR2 YYDKDF (reference sequence). The part of the CDR3 DNA that was read is TGTGCCACCAGCAGAGGCGGGACTAGCTTGACC. Amino acids: CATSRGGTSLT. The complete CDR3 protein is CATSRGGTSLTQYF.

This clone was seen at least ten times. Read sequence stops 3 residues before the CDR3 end, and the germline J gene provides the missing end. The rearrangement links TRBV4-1 to TRBJ2-7; 10 bases align to TRBD1. From germline, CDR1 is MGHRA and CDR2 YSYEKL. The CDR3 loop spans 16 amino acids. Trimming at V came to 3 bases and at J to 3 bases, leaving 8 bases not matched to a gene. The sequenced part of the CDR3 DNA is TGCGCCAGCAGCCAGGGTCCGGGACAGGGGATCTACGAG. It yields the protein CASSQGPGQGIYE. The CDR3, in full, reads CASSQGPGQGIYEQYF.

This clone was detected ten times or more. The read halts 3 residues ahead of the CDR3 end, with the missing end drawn from the germline J gene. The V gene is TRBV20-1, the J gene TRBJ2-3; the D gene is possibly TRBD1 (6 bases). V was shortened by 5 bases and J by 2 bases, with 20 bases between the two germline ends. This CDR3 spans 16 amino acids. Germline V gives CDR1 DFQATT, CDR2 SNEGSKA (reference sequence). The CDR3 here is CSASLPAGVFTDTQYF. The covered CDR3 bases are TGCAGTGCTTCTCTACCGGCAGGGGTTTTCACAGATACG.

This clone was seen at least ten times. The read ends 3 residues before the CDR3 terminus; that terminus is restored from the germline J gene. The V call is TRBV5-4, the J call TRBJ2-7; 8 nucleotides line up with TRBD2. J lost 2 bases, V lost 1 base, and 5 bases had no gene match. CDR3 length equals 15 residues. Germline V lookup: CDR1 SGHNT, CDR2 YYREEE (reference sequence). The sequenced part of the CDR3 DNA is TGTGCCAGCAGCTTGAGCCTAGCGGGTACCTACGAG. It yields the protein CASSLSLAGTYE. The complete CDR3 reads CASSLSLAGTYEQYF. The complete variable domain, with remaining parts taken from reference TRBV5-4 and TRBJ2-7, reads ETGVTQSPTHLIKTRGQQVTLRCSSQSGHNTVSWYQQALGQGPQFIFQYYREEENGRGNFPPRFSGLQFPNYSSELNVNALELDDSALYLCASSLSLAGTYEQYFGPGTRLTVT.